Each of the 27 T cell receptor beta chains below was sequenced from the same sample in a study of T cells in localized non-small cell lung cancer. TCRdb keeps only in-frame clones here, not all; method: immunoSEQ multiplex PCR. This sample yields about 35,000 clones, of which 90% are seen a single time; around 4.1% belongs to the top ten. The sample consisted of peripheral blood, taken before any cancer treatment. The receptor set was obtained from a man aged 40-75 years with stage I lung adenocarcinoma.

This chain uses TRBV10-3 with TRBJ1-6; D is undetermined. CDR3 length equals 13 residues. Germline assignment: CDR1 ENHRY and CDR2 SYGVKD. V was pared by 9 bases and J by 0 bases, with 6 bases between. The CDR3 spells CAIKSSYNSPLHF. CDR3 bases: TGTGCCATTAAGAGCTCCTATAATTCACCCCTCCACTTT.

The J gene is TRBJ2-3, the V gene TRBV29-1; tentative D call: TRBD2 (6 bases). The ends were cut back, 4 bases at V and 0 bases at J, with 17 bases in the middle. The CDR3 has 16 residues. Germline lookup yields CDR1 SQVTM and CDR2 ANQGSEA. This CDR3 is CSVVPGTLHSTDTQYF. The CDR3, as DNA: TGCAGCGTTGTCCCCGGGACTCTACATAGCACAGATACGCAGTATTTT.

The chain has TRBV19 and TRBJ1-5, with a weak D call TRBD1 (6 bases). The germline CDR1 and CDR2 sequences are LNHDA and SQIVND (reference sequence). This CDR3 contains 15 residues. With 5 bases removed from V and 0 bases from J, the gap between germline ends came to 11 bases. The CDR3 DNA reads TGTGCCAGTAGTTACGGGACAAATAGCAATCAGCCCCAGCATTTT. It encodes CASSYGTNSNQPQHF.

The V gene is TRBV19, the J gene TRBJ1-6, with TRBD1 matching over 8 bases. Germline V gene data show CDR1 as LNHDA and CDR2 as SQIVND (reference sequence). This CDR3 comprises 16 residues. V dropped 7 bases and J dropped 3; count of bases not matched to a gene: 8. CDR3 in DNA: TGTGCCAGTACCGCACGACAGGGGAGCTATAATTCACCCCTCCACTTT. Its translation is CASTARQGSYNSPLHF. Combining the CDR3 with reference TRBV19 and TRBJ1-6 gives the whole variable domain DGGITQSPKYLFRKEGQNVTLSCEQNLNHDAMYWYRQDPGQGLRLIYYSQIVNDFQKGDIAEGYSVSREKKESFPLTVTSAQKNPTAFYLCASTARQGSYNSPLHFGNGTRLTVT.

J is TRBJ2-7 and V is TRBV5-1, with D perhaps matching TRBD2 (6 bases). With 4 bases removed from V and 5 bases from J, the gap between germline ends came to 16 bases. The germline V gene encodes CDR1 SGHRS and CDR2 YFSETQ. The CDR3 is made up of 14 amino acids. CDR3 nucleotides: TGCGCCAGCAGCCCCTACGGGGGAGCCGACGAGCAGTACTTC. It encodes CASSPYGGADEQYF.

The rearrangement joins TRBV10-1 to TRBJ1-1, with a tentative D call TRBD1 (5 bases). Germline V CDR1 and CDR2: WNHNN, SYGVQD (reference sequence). Trimming took off 4 bases at V and 8 bases at J, with 20 bases between the two ends. The CDR3 extends over 15 amino acids. The CDR3 coding sequence is TGCGCCAGCAGTGGAAGTCGTATAGGGACTCCAGAAGCTTTCTTT. It is translated as CASSGSRIGTPEAFF.

Points on this clone: The junction shows a germline mismatch at one end, possibly a read error. The chain has TRBV11-2 and TRBJ1-2, with D uncertain. From germline, CDR1 is SGHAT and CDR2 FQNNGV. This CDR3 spans 12 amino acids. The CDR3 nucleotides read TGTGCCAGCACCCTTAGAGGGTTATGGGCAATCTTC. It encodes CASTLRGLWAIF.

The rearrangement links TRBV18 to TRBJ1-5; D uncertain. This CDR3 contains 13 residues. Per germline, CDR1 KGHSH and CDR2 LQKENI. Trimming removed 1 base from V and 1 base from J, with 2 bases in between. CDR3 nucleotides: TGTGCCAGCTCACCACAGAGCAATCAGCCCCAGCATTTT. Protein product: CASSPQSNQPQHF.

This clone came up once. The genes are TRBV29-1 and TRBJ1-2, with a tentative D call TRBD1 (6 bases). CDR1 and CDR2 (germline): SQVTM, ANQGSEA. V lost 3 bases and J lost 4, with 15 bases in between. This CDR3 is 14 amino acids long. CDR3 coding DNA: TGCAGCGTTGACACAGGGAAATATGTCTATGGCTACACCTTC. It specifies CSVDTGKYVYGYTF.

This chain joins TRBV29-1 and TRBJ1-1; tentative D call: TRBD1 (6 bases). The V and J ends lost 4 bases and 7 bases respectively, with 10 bases between them. CDR1 and CDR2 from the germline V gene are SQVTM and ANQGSEA. The CDR3 length is 11 residues. CDR3 DNA: TGCAGCGTTGCCGGAGGGGGTGAAGCTTTCTTT. Translated: CSVAGGGEAFF.

The chain employs TRBV6-1 and TRBJ1-1; D may be TRBD1 (5 bases). Germline V gene sequence: CDR1 MNHNS, CDR2 SASEGT. The CDR3 is 14 residues long. With 0 bases removed from V and 8 bases from J, the gap between germline ends came to 13 bases. The CDR3: CASSEADTSGEAFF. CDR3 DNA sequence: TGTGCCAGCAGTGAAGCGGACACCTCGGGGGAAGCTTTCTTT.

The V gene is TRBV5-6, the J gene TRBJ2-1; D call uncertain. The germline V gene encodes CDR1 SGHDT and CDR2 YYEEEE. This CDR3 contains 11 residues. Deletions cut 0 bases from V and 10 bases from J, with 5 bases between. The CDR3 DNA follows: TGTGCCAGCAGCTTGGGGTCCGAGCAGTTCTTC. It is translated as CASSLGSEQFF.

The rearrangement uses TRBV7-6 and TRBJ2-1; D is perhaps TRBD1 (5 bases). Trimming removed 5 bases from V and 9 bases from J, with 23 bases in between. This CDR3 is built from 16 residues. Germline assignment: CDR1 SGHVS and CDR2 FNYEAQ. The DNA of the CDR3 is TGTGCCAGCAGCATAGGGCAGGGATGGTCTAAGAGTGAGCAGTTCTTC. Its translation is CASSIGQGWSKSEQFF.

The chain couples TRBV19 to TRBJ2-7; the match to TRBD1 covers 9 bases. CDR1 and CDR2 (germline): LNHDA, SQIVND (reference sequence). The CDR3 length is 14 residues. V was pared by 7 bases and J by 3 bases, with 7 bases of the junction left unmatched. The DNA for the CDR3 is TGTGCCAGTAAAACGACAGGGGGGGACTACGAGCAGTACTTC. As protein: CASKTTGGDYEQYF.

This clone showed up just once. V usage is TRBV5-6 and J usage is TRBJ1-1; D might be TRBD1 (5 bases). Germline CDR1 SGHDT, CDR2 YYEEEE. The CDR3 is 14 residues long. Trimming stripped 4 bases from V and 4 bases from J, with 14 bases between. CDR3 sequence: CASSGAKGVTEAFF. DNA of the CDR3: TGTGCCAGCAGCGGGGCCAAAGGGGTCACTGAAGCTTTCTTT.

The chain has TRBV6-5 and TRBJ1-2; D gene unclear. The germline V gene has CDR1 MNHEY and CDR2 SVGAGI. This CDR3 region has 13 residues. Trimming cost V 0 bases and J 4 bases, with 6 bases left between them. CDR3 region: CASSYSAAYGYTF. The CDR3 nucleotides read TGTGCCAGCAGTTACTCAGCCGCCTATGGCTACACCTTC.

The chain links TRBV9 to TRBJ2-1; D might be TRBD2 (6 bases). The V and J ends lost 0 bases and 9 bases respectively, with 16 bases between them. This CDR3 is 15 amino acids long. Germline CDR1 reads SGDLS; CDR2 reads YYNGEE. CDR3 sequence: CASSVGGILSTEQFF. CDR3 in DNA: TGTGCCAGCAGCGTAGGCGGGATTCTTTCTACTGAGCAGTTCTTC.

This chain connects TRBV6-5 to TRBJ1-4; D is perhaps TRBD1 (5 bases). Trimming removed 4 bases from V and 2 bases from J, with 8 bases in between. This CDR3 comprises 14 residues. Germline V lookup: CDR1 MNHEY, CDR2 SVGAGI. CDR3 nucleotide sequence: TGTGCCAGCAGTTCGCGGGGGACTAATGAAAAACTGTTTTTT. Amino acids: CASSSRGTNEKLFF.

Note on this clone: Other DNA sequences of this sample code for an identical CDR3. V usage is TRBV5-1 and J usage is TRBJ2-2; no firm D call. The CDR3 loop spans 13 amino acids. CDR1 and CDR2 from the germline V gene are SGHRS and YFSETQ. Trimming cost V 4 bases and J 4 bases, with 8 bases left between them. Here the CDR3 DNA reads TGCGCCAGCAGCCTACGGAGCACCGGGGAGCTGTTTTTT. Protein sequence: CASSLRSTGELFF.

This chain connects TRBV25-1 to TRBJ1-3; the match to TRBD1 covers 8 bases. V dropped 9 bases and J dropped 10; count of bases not matched to a gene: 17. CDR3 length equals 15 residues. Germline V gene lookup returns CDR1 MGHDK and CDR2 SYGVNS. CDR3 coding DNA: TGTGCCAGTACGCCCGACAGGGGCATATACGGGACCATATATTTT. Translation: CASTPDRGIYGTIYF.

The CDR3 region has the DNA TGTGCCAGCAGTTCACTAGTGGGTGAGCAGTACTTC. Translated: CASSSLVGEQYF. J is TRBJ2-7 and V is TRBV6-5, with D possibly being TRBD2 (5 bases). Trimming pared 4 bases from V and 7 bases from J, leaving 11 bases between. Germline V lookup: CDR1 MNHEY, CDR2 SVGAGI. This CDR3 contains 12 residues.

The sample holds a few counts of this clone. The chain recombines TRBV2 with TRBJ2-7; D is perhaps TRBD1 (5 bases). The V and J ends lost 7 bases and 7 bases respectively, with 14 bases between them. CDR3 length equals 12 residues. Germline CDR1 reads SNHLY; CDR2 reads FYNNEI. The CDR3 reads CASNGRVGEQYF. The CDR3 coding sequence is TGTGCCAGCAACGGCAGGGTCGGTGAGCAGTACTTC.

V and J are TRBV6-1 and TRBJ2-2; no reliable D call. V was cut by 6 bases and J by 9 bases, with 8 bases left in between. The CDR3 consists of 11 residues. Germline V gene sequence: CDR1 MNHNS, CDR2 SASEGT. CDR3 region: CASRDPRELFF. In DNA form, the CDR3 reads TGTGCCAGCAGGGATCCCCGGGAGCTGTTTTTT.

The chain has TRBV4-2 and TRBJ2-1, with 8 positions matching TRBD1. This CDR3 has 17 residues. CDR1 LGHNA and CDR2 YNFKEQ come from the germline V gene. Germline trimming cut 0 bases from V and 4 bases from J; bases unmatched to any gene: 8. As DNA, the CDR3 is TGTGCCAGCAGCCAAGATTGGAACAGGGGGATATACAATGAGCAGTTCTTC. Translation: CASSQDWNRGIYNEQFF.

CDR3: CASSLGGYQPQHF. CDR3 sequence (DNA): TGTGCCAGCAGCTTGGGGGGGTACCAGCCCCAGCATTTT. The V and J genes are TRBV7-2 and TRBJ1-5, with D tentatively TRBD1 (5 bases). Per germline, CDR1 SGHTA and CDR2 FQGNSA. V was trimmed by 3 bases and J by 7 bases, leaving 10 bases between them. CDR3 length: 13 amino acids. The full variable domain, its missing parts supplied by reference TRBV7-2 and TRBJ1-5, is GAGVSQSPSNKVTEKGKDVELRCDPISGHTALYWYRQSLGQGLEFLIYFQGNSAPDKSGLPSDRFSAERTGGSVSTLTIQRTQQEDSAVYLCASSLGGYQPQHFGDGTRLSIL.

V is TRBV4-1 and J is TRBJ2-1; no reliable D call. V was pared by 0 bases and J by 3 bases, with 6 bases between. CDR1 MGHRA and CDR2 YSYEKL come from the germline V gene. The length of the CDR3 is 14 residues. This chain's CDR3 is CASSQDPSYNEQFF. For the CDR3, the DNA is TGCGCCAGCAGCCAAGACCCCAGCTACAATGAGCAGTTCTTC.

The chain employs TRBV18 and TRBJ2-4; 9 bases match TRBD1. Trimming removed 3 bases from V and 1 base from J; junction bases left unmatched: 10. The CDR3 is 18 residues long. Germline CDR1 and CDR2: KGHSH and LQKENI. In nucleotides, the CDR3 is TGTGCCAGCTCACCGGGACAGGGATCCTTTAGGGCCAAAAACATTCAGTACTTC. Encoded protein: CASSPGQGSFRAKNIQYF. The entire variable domain, with the rest obtained from reference TRBV18 and TRBJ2-4, is as follows: NAGVMQNPRHLVRRRGQEARLRCSPMKGHSHVYWYRQLPEEGLKFMVYLQKENIIDESGMPKERFSAEFPKEGPSILRIQQVVRGDSAAYFCASSPGQGSFRAKNIQYFGAGTRLSVL.